Listed below are T cell receptor beta chains from one sample, sequenced in a study of T-cell reconstitution after alpha-beta-depleted transplantation in children. TCRdb reanalysed the PCR reads using MiXCR and keeps one entry per CDR3 protein. This repertoire shows almost 500,000 distinct CDR3 sequences, 10% to 13% found once; its top ten account for approximately 2%. Material: PBMCs, obtained before TCRalphabeta/CD19-depleted stem cell transplant. These receptors all stem from a child aged 2-15 years with inherited bone marrow failure, due to receive a stem cell transplant. Both conserved end residues are part of each CDR3. Each record gives: V gene, clone size, J gene, D gene, CDR3 length, CDR3 DNA, CDR3 protein. The D gene is left open where the match is weak. Expanded clones are given a class, and other clones once, few, many or no size at all.

V gene: TRBV6-1
clone size: NA
J gene: TRBJ2-1
D gene: NA
CDR3 length: 14
CDR3 DNA: TGTGCCAGCAATAGACGGAGAAGGTACAATAAGCAGTTCTTC
CDR3 protein: CASNRRRRYNKQFF

V gene: TRBV20-1
clone size: many
J gene: TRBJ2-7
D gene: TRBD1
CDR3 length: 14
CDR3 DNA: TGCAGTGCTAGTGGACAGGGGAGCTCCTACGAGCAGTACTTC
CDR3 protein: CSASGQGSSYEQYF

V gene: TRBV12-3/TRBV12-4
clone size: many
J gene: TRBJ2-3
D gene: TRBD2
CDR3 length: 14
CDR3 DNA: TGTGCCAGCAGGGGGCTAGCGGGCACAGATACGCAGTATTTT
CDR3 protein: CASRGLAGTDTQYF

V gene: TRBV6-5
clone size: few
J gene: TRBJ2-1
D gene: NA
CDR3 length: 16
CDR3 DNA: TGTGCCAGCAGGTCACGGGCAGTGCAGGGACGCAATGAGCAGTTCTTC
CDR3 protein: CASRSRAVQGRNEQFF

V gene: TRBV18
clone size: many
J gene: TRBJ2-3
D gene: TRBD2
CDR3 length: 14
CDR3 DNA: TGTGCCAGCTCGTCACTAGCGAGGACAGATACGCAGTATTTT
CDR3 protein: CASSSLARTDTQYF

V gene: TRBV5-1
clone size: NA
J gene: TRBJ2-1
D gene: TRBD1
CDR3 length: 17
CDR3 DNA: TGCGCCAGCAGCGATGGGCCGGGACAGGGATTATACAATGAGCAGTTCTTC
CDR3 protein: CASSDGPGQGLYNEQFF

V gene: TRBV5-1
clone size: many
J gene: TRBJ2-1
D gene: TRBD2
CDR3 length: 15
CDR3 DNA: TGCGCCAGCAGCCCCCCAGCGGGAGGACTAAGTGAGCAGTTCTTC
CDR3 protein: CASSPPAGGLSEQFF

V gene: TRBV7-2
clone size: many
J gene: TRBJ2-7
D gene: NA
CDR3 length: 15
CDR3 DNA: TGTGCCAGCAGCCCTGGGGACACTTTCTCCTACGAGCAGTACTTC
CDR3 protein: CASSPGDTFSYEQYF

V gene: TRBV7-2
clone size: many
J gene: TRBJ2-3
D gene: NA
CDR3 length: 13
CDR3 DNA: TGTGCCAGCAGCCTAAATTTTGCAGATACGCAGTATTTT
CDR3 protein: CASSLNFADTQYF

V gene: TRBV4-3
clone size: many
J gene: TRBJ2-1
D gene: TRBD2
CDR3 length: 16
CDR3 DNA: TGCGCCAGCAGCCAAGATGGAGCGGGAGAGAACAATGAGCAGTTCTTC
CDR3 protein: CASSQDGAGENNEQFF

V gene: TRBV6-6
clone size: few
J gene: TRBJ1-1
D gene: TRBD1
CDR3 length: 13
CDR3 DNA: TGTGCCACGCGGACAGGACCGAACACTGAAGCTTTCTTT
CDR3 protein: CATRTGPNTEAFF

V gene: TRBV9
clone size: many
J gene: TRBJ1-6
D gene: NA
CDR3 length: 15
CDR3 DNA: TGTGCCAGCAGCGCCGGTAGGGGCCGTAATTCACCCCTCCACTTT
CDR3 protein: CASSAGRGRNSPLHF

V gene: TRBV6-2/TRBV6-3
clone size: few
J gene: TRBJ1-5
D gene: TRBD1
CDR3 length: 16
CDR3 DNA: TGTGCCAGCAGGACAGGGGGCAGGGTCAGCAATCAGCCCCAGCATTTT
CDR3 protein: CASRTGGRVSNQPQHF

V gene: TRBV30
clone size: many
J gene: TRBJ2-7
D gene: NA
CDR3 length: 14
CDR3 DNA: TGTGCCTGGAGTGTACTAGTCGACTCCTACGAGCAGTACTTC
CDR3 protein: CAWSVLVDSYEQYF

V gene: TRBV4-3
clone size: many
J gene: TRBJ2-3
D gene: TRBD2
CDR3 length: 15
CDR3 DNA: TGCGCCAGCAGCCAAGACGCGGGAGACACAGATACGCAGTATTTT
CDR3 protein: CASSQDAGDTDTQYF

V gene: TRBV7-8
clone size: few
J gene: TRBJ2-7
D gene: NA
CDR3 length: 16
CDR3 DNA: TGTGCCAGCCGCTCCGGCGGGGGCGCCCCCTACTACGAGCAGTACTTC
CDR3 protein: CASRSGGGAPYYEQYF

V gene: TRBV6-2/TRBV6-3
clone size: many
J gene: TRBJ2-1
D gene: TRBD2
CDR3 length: 18
CDR3 DNA: TGTGCCAGCAGTTACTCGGTAACTAGCGGGAGTGGGTACAATGAGCAGTTCTTC
CDR3 protein: CASSYSVTSGSGYNEQFF

V gene: TRBV7-2
clone size: many
J gene: TRBJ2-1
D gene: TRBD1
CDR3 length: 15
CDR3 DNA: TGTGCCAGCAGCAGACCGGGACAGGTATACCGCGAGCAGTTCTTC
CDR3 protein: CASSRPGQVYREQFF

V gene: TRBV21-1
clone size: NA
J gene: TRBJ2-2
D gene: NA
CDR3 length: 18
CDR3 DNA: TGTGCCAGCAGCATTGACGCACCAGGGGGTTTGAACACCGGGGAGCTGTTTTTT
CDR3 protein: CASSIDAPGGLNTGELFF

V gene: TRBV7-9
clone size: few
J gene: TRBJ1-4
D gene: NA
CDR3 length: 17
CDR3 DNA: TGTGCCAGCAGCTTAAGTCCCTGGGGGCTGGTTAATGAAAAACTGTTTTTT
CDR3 protein: CASSLSPWGLVNEKLFF

V gene: TRBV7-2
clone size: many
J gene: TRBJ2-2
D gene: TRBD1
CDR3 length: 13
CDR3 DNA: TGTGCCAGCAGCTCGACCGGACAGGTTGGGCTGTTTTTT
CDR3 protein: CASSSTGQVGLFF

V gene: TRBV20-1
clone size: few
J gene: TRBJ2-3
D gene: NA
CDR3 length: 14
CDR3 DNA: TGCAGTGCTAGAGATCTAGGAAGTGGAGATACGCAGTATTTT
CDR3 protein: CSARDLGSGDTQYF

V gene: TRBV4-3
clone size: many
J gene: TRBJ2-4
D gene: TRBD2
CDR3 length: 17
CDR3 DNA: TGCGCCAGCAGCCCCGCAGCGGCTAGCGGGATCGGAGGCATTCAGTACTTC
CDR3 protein: CASSPAAASGIGGIQYF

V gene: TRBV20-1
clone size: many
J gene: TRBJ2-1
D gene: NA
CDR3 length: 15
CDR3 DNA: TGCAGTGCCCGAGACGGGTGGGCGGGACCCAATGAGCAGTTCTTC
CDR3 protein: CSARDGWAGPNEQFF

V gene: TRBV28
clone size: NA
J gene: TRBJ2-5
D gene: NA
CDR3 length: 15
CDR3 DNA: TGTGCCAGCAGTTTATTTTACACTAGGGAAGAGACCCAGTACTTC
CDR3 protein: CASSLFYTREETQYF

V gene: TRBV5-1
clone size: many
J gene: TRBJ2-1
D gene: NA
CDR3 length: 16
CDR3 DNA: TGCGCCAGCAGCCGCCTTTTCGGGAGCGCCAACAATGAGCAGTTCTTC
CDR3 protein: CASSRLFGSANNEQFF

V gene: TRBV7-8
clone size: many
J gene: TRBJ1-1
D gene: TRBD1
CDR3 length: 15
CDR3 DNA: TGTGCCAGCAGCGGAGCAGGGGGCAGGTGGGCTGAAGCTTTCTTT
CDR3 protein: CASSGAGGRWAEAFF

V gene: TRBV7-9
clone size: many
J gene: TRBJ2-7
D gene: TRBD1
CDR3 length: 13
CDR3 DNA: TGTGCCAGCAGCACGACAGGGGGTTACGAGCAGTACTTC
CDR3 protein: CASSTTGGYEQYF

V gene: TRBV24-1
clone size: many
J gene: TRBJ2-1
D gene: NA
CDR3 length: 15
CDR3 DNA: TGTGCCACCAGTGATTTGTATGATCCAGCTAATGAGCAGTTCTTC
CDR3 protein: CATSDLYDPANEQFF

V gene: TRBV7-9
clone size: many
J gene: TRBJ1-3
D gene: NA
CDR3 length: 14
CDR3 DNA: TGTGCCAGCAGCTTAGGAGTCTCTGGAAACACCATATATTTT
CDR3 protein: CASSLGVSGNTIYF

V gene: TRBV7-9
clone size: NA
J gene: TRBJ2-7
D gene: NA
CDR3 length: 14
CDR3 DNA: TGTGCCAGCAGCTTAACAGGAGGAGCCTGCGAGCAGTACTTC
CDR3 protein: CASSLTGGACEQYF

V gene: TRBV12-3/TRBV12-4
clone size: many
J gene: TRBJ2-1
D gene: NA
CDR3 length: 12
CDR3 DNA: TGTGCCAGCAGTTGGGGTCGTGGAGAGCAGTTCTTC
CDR3 protein: CASSWGRGEQFF

V gene: TRBV6-5
clone size: many
J gene: TRBJ2-5
D gene: NA
CDR3 length: 15
CDR3 DNA: TGTGCCAGCAGTTACGAGAGCAGGGGCGGCGAGACCCAGTACTTC
CDR3 protein: CASSYESRGGETQYF

V gene: TRBV11-3
clone size: few
J gene: TRBJ2-3
D gene: TRBD2
CDR3 length: 18
CDR3 DNA: TGTGCCAGCAGCTTCCTCCGGACTAGCGGGAGAGAAACAGATACGCAGTATTTT
CDR3 protein: CASSFLRTSGRETDTQYF

V gene: TRBV27
clone size: few
J gene: TRBJ2-7
D gene: NA
CDR3 length: 15
CDR3 DNA: TGTGCCAGCACCCAAGGTAGGTTTCGGAGCTACGAGCAGTACTTC
CDR3 protein: CASTQGRFRSYEQYF

V gene: TRBV9
clone size: many
J gene: TRBJ1-4
D gene: NA
CDR3 length: 13
CDR3 DNA: TGTGCCAGCAGCGATCCAACTAATGAAAAACTGTTTTTT
CDR3 protein: CASSDPTNEKLFF

V gene: TRBV27
clone size: many
J gene: TRBJ1-5
D gene: NA
CDR3 length: 14
CDR3 DNA: TGTGCCAGCAGTCCATGGGGGGGCAATCAGCCCCAGCATTTT
CDR3 protein: CASSPWGGNQPQHF

V gene: TRBV6-6
clone size: many
J gene: TRBJ2-1
D gene: NA
CDR3 length: 13
CDR3 DNA: TGTGCCAGCACCGACTCTAGCAGCAATGAGCAGTTCTTC
CDR3 protein: CASTDSSSNEQFF

V gene: TRBV29-1
clone size: many
J gene: TRBJ2-3
D gene: NA
CDR3 length: 13
CDR3 DNA: TGCAGCGTAGAGGGACGGGACACAGATACGCAGTATTTT
CDR3 protein: CSVEGRDTDTQYF

V gene: TRBV16
clone size: NA
J gene: TRBJ2-1
D gene: NA
CDR3 length: 13
CDR3 DNA: TGTGCCAGCAGCACGACGGGGGCGGGGTGGCAGTTCTTC
CDR3 protein: CASSTTGAGWQFF

V gene: TRBV4-2
clone size: many
J gene: TRBJ2-7
D gene: NA
CDR3 length: 13
CDR3 DNA: TGTGCCAGCAGCCATCCTCGGGGCTACGAGCAGTACTTC
CDR3 protein: CASSHPRGYEQYF

V gene: TRBV5-1
clone size: many
J gene: TRBJ2-1
D gene: TRBD2
CDR3 length: 20
CDR3 DNA: TGCGCCAGCAGCTCGGGGGGTGGCCTAGCGGGAGGGTCCTCCTACAATGAGCAGTTCTTC
CDR3 protein: CASSSGGGLAGGSSYNEQFF

V gene: TRBV4-2
clone size: many
J gene: TRBJ1-2
D gene: NA
CDR3 length: 15
CDR3 DNA: TGTGCCAGCAGCCAAGTAGTGGGGGAGAAATATGGCTACACCTTC
CDR3 protein: CASSQVVGEKYGYTF

V gene: TRBV9
clone size: NA
J gene: TRBJ2-1
D gene: NA
CDR3 length: 12
CDR3 DNA: TGTGCCAGCACTCGCGGAGGCAATGAGCAGTTCTTC
CDR3 protein: CASTRGGNEQFF

V gene: TRBV20-1
clone size: many
J gene: TRBJ2-7
D gene: NA
CDR3 length: 11
CDR3 DNA: TGCAGTGCTAGAGATCTTTACGAGCAGTACTTC
CDR3 protein: CSARDLYEQYF

V gene: TRBV5-1
clone size: many
J gene: TRBJ2-2
D gene: NA
CDR3 length: 16
CDR3 DNA: TGCGCCAGCAGCCCCAAACCGACTGTGAACACCGGGGAGCTGTTTTTT
CDR3 protein: CASSPKPTVNTGELFF

V gene: TRBV14
clone size: NA
J gene: TRBJ2-1
D gene: NA
CDR3 length: 14
CDR3 DNA: TGTGCCAGCAGCCCCTATGGGGAGTTCGATGAGCAGTTCTTC
CDR3 protein: CASSPYGEFDEQFF